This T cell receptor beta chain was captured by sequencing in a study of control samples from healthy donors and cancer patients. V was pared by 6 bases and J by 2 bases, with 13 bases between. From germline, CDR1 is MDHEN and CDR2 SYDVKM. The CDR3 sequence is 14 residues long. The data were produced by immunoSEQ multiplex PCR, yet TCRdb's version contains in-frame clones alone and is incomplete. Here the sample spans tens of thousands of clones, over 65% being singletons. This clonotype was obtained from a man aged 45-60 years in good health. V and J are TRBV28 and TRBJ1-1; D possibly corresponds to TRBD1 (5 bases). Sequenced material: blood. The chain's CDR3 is CASRPGTSNTEAFF. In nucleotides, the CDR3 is TGTGCCAGCAGGCCCGGGACGTCTAACACTGAAGCTTTCTTT.